This T cell receptor beta chain was sequenced during a study of cytomegalovirus exposure and HLA in healthy donors. The germline V gene encodes CDR1 MDHEN and CDR2 SYDVKM. Trimming cost V 7 bases and J 6 bases; bases outside gene matches: 8. This CDR3 is built from 14 residues. Findings and caveats of the study: Researchers catalogued under 200 TCR beta chains as cytomegalovirus-associated. Association of 17,000 or so TCR beta sequences with HLA alleles was found at 0.05 false discovery rate in a later analysis.

For this clone: No antigen is known for it.

Researchers ran the PCR with 60 Vbeta and 13 Jbeta primers. Generated by immunoSEQ multiplex PCR, the TCRdb table keeps only in-frame clones and is missing some. The profile covers around 130,000 clones, with approximately 72% appearing a single time and 1.5% taken by the ten largest. The chain uses TRBV28 and TRBJ1-5; 8 nucleotides match TRBD1. What was sequenced was PBMCs. The sequence was obtained from a man between 18 and 29 years old in good health and CMV-seronegative. This CDR3 is CASKKTGAIQPQHF. In DNA form, the CDR3 reads TGTGCCAGCAAGAAGACAGGGGCGATTCAGCCCCAGCATTTT.